These 2 T cell receptor beta chains originate from one sample sequenced in a study of T cell responses to AZD1222 COVID-19 vaccine. Assay used: immunoSEQ multiplex PCR; TCRdb lists only in-frame clones, some missing. The sample carries approximately 140,000 clones, 94% recorded once. The specimen comprised peripheral blood, sampled on day 0 of AZD1222 vaccination. Source of these receptors: an adult in good health.

The chain links TRBV2 to TRBJ1-1; D gene unclear. V gave up 6 bases and J gave up 5 bases, with 16 bases separating them. Per the germline V gene, CDR1 is SNHLY and CDR2 is FYNNEI. This CDR3 contains 14 residues. CDR3 sequence (DNA): TGTGCCAGCAGGGGTGCGCGGGGAGGAACTGAAGCTTTCTTT. Protein product: CASRGARGGTEAFF.

Here the CDR3 reads CASSQGDRGGYTF. CDR3 DNA: TGTGCCAGCAGCCAAGGCGACAGGGGAGGCTACACCTTC. This chain links TRBV3-1 (or the pseudogene TRBV3-2) with TRBJ1-2, with TRBD1 identical over 8 bases. CDR3 size: 13 residues. J gave up 8 bases and V 1 base, and 3 bases lay outside the gene matches. Germline V gene lookup returns CDR1 LGHDT and CDR2 YNNKEL (reference sequence).